What follows are 13 T cell receptor beta chains derived from one specimen sequenced in a study of blood T cell repertoires in COVID-19. Profiled with immunoSEQ multiplex PCR; TCRdb holds only in-frame clones, not every one. The sample has some 250,000 clones; around 87% are singletons. The material sequenced was peripheral blood. Receptor source: a man in his fifties or sixties who had recovered from COVID-19.

This chain connects TRBV10-3 to TRBJ2-3, with 7 bases fitting TRBD1. The V and J ends lost 3 bases and 6 bases, in that order; junction bases with no gene match: 12. Germline CDR1 reads ENHRY; CDR2 reads SYGVKD. The CDR3 is 16 amino acids. CDR3 sequence: CAISERDRVLVDTQYF. As DNA, the CDR3 is TGTGCCATCAGTGAACGGGACAGAGTCCTGGTTGATACGCAGTATTTT.

J is TRBJ1-5 and V is TRBV28, with 7 bases that match TRBD1. Germline CDR1 MDHEN, CDR2 SYDVKM. This CDR3 contains 15 residues. V lost 4 bases to trimming and J lost 7 bases; unmatched junction nucleotides: 10. CDR3 sequence (DNA): TGTGCCAGCAGTTCCCTGACAGGGTCATGGCAGCCCCAGCATTTT. Translating it yields CASSSLTGSWQPQHF. The variable domain in full, completed from reference TRBV28 and TRBJ1-5, reads DVKVTQSSRYLVKRTGEKVFLECVQDMDHENMFWYRQDPGLGLRLIYFSYDVKMKEKGDIPEGYSVSREKKERFSLILESASTNQTSMYLCASSSLTGSWQPQHFGDGTRLSIL.

This chain connects TRBV11-2 to TRBJ2-2; perhaps TRBD2 as D (7 bases). The CDR3 loop spans 18 amino acids. The germline gives CDR1 SGHAT, CDR2 FQNNGV. V was pared by 5 bases and J by 9 bases, with 28 bases between. CDR3 coding DNA: TGTGCCAGCAGCAACCGAGGGGGGTCAGGGAGGGCGCAAAGGGAGCTGTTTTTT. It is translated as CASSNRGGSGRAQRELFF. Full variable domain (remainder filled in from reference TRBV11-2 and TRBJ2-2): EAGVAQSPRYKIIEKRQSVAFWCNPISGHATLYWYQQILGQGPKLLIQFQNNGVVDDSQLPKDRFSAERLKGVDSTLKIQPAKLEDSAVYLCASSNRGGSGRAQRELFFGEGSRLTVL.

The chain joins TRBV5-1 to TRBJ2-2; D remains unclear. CDR1 is SGHRS and CDR2 is YFSETQ in the germline V gene. The CDR3 sequence is 14 residues long. Deletions cut 6 bases from V and 1 base from J, with 10 bases between. The DNA of the CDR3 is TGCGCCAGCAAATGGCAGGTGAACACCGGGGAGCTGTTTTTT. Translation gives CASKWQVNTGELFF. The entire variable domain, with the rest obtained from reference TRBV5-1 and TRBJ2-2, is as follows: KAGVTQTPRYLIKTRGQQVTLSCSPISGHRSVSWYQQTPGQGLQFLFEYFSETQRNKGNFPGRFSGRQFSNSRSEMNVSTLELGDSALYLCASKWQVNTGELFFGEGSRLTVL.

The V gene is TRBV6-5, the J gene TRBJ1-2, with D maybe TRBD1 (6 bases). The CDR3 extends over 15 amino acids. The V end lost 7 bases, the J end lost 8 bases, and 23 bases lay between the germline ends. CDR1 and CDR2 (germline): MNHEY, SVGAGI. This chain's CDR3 is CASKDGTLGRIGYTF. DNA for the CDR3: TGTGCCAGCAAGGATGGGACATTGGGAAGGATAGGCTACACCTTC.

The rearrangement links TRBV27 to TRBJ2-7; 7 bases line up with TRBD2. The CDR3 is 9 amino acids. The germline gives CDR1 MNHEY, CDR2 SMNVEV (reference sequence). The CDR3 bases are TGTGCTCCCCCGGGGGGACGGCCCGTC. Translation gives CAPPGGRPV.

The rearrangement uses TRBV2 and TRBJ2-7, with 9 nucleotides matching TRBD2. V was clipped by 2 bases and J by 2 bases; unmatched bases: 4. Germline values: CDR1 SNHLY, CDR2 FYNNEI. The CDR3 covers 15 residues. The CDR3 is CASSEWGLAPYEQYV. In nucleotides, the CDR3 is TGTGCCAGCAGTGAATGGGGACTAGCCCCCTACGAGCAGTACGTC.

The chain has TRBV19 and TRBJ2-3, with 11 nucleotides matching TRBD2. Germline V gene sequence: CDR1 LNHDA, CDR2 SQIVND (reference sequence). The junction had 8 bases not matched to a gene; V was cut back by 5 bases and J by 4 bases. This CDR3 has 16 residues. CDR3 sequence: CASSPLSGGAPDTQYF. In DNA, the CDR3 is TGTGCCAGTAGTCCCCTTAGCGGGGGGGCCCCAGATACGCAGTATTTT.

This clone showed up just once. The chain combines TRBV7-9 with TRBJ1-1, with 7 bases fitting TRBD1. V dropped 4 bases and J dropped 2; count of bases not matched to a gene: 4. Germline CDR1 SEHNR, CDR2 FQNEAQ (reference sequence). The CDR3 is made up of 14 amino acids. The CDR3 DNA is TGTGCCAGCAGCTATCGGGACAGAAACACTGAAGCTTTCTTT. Translation: CASSYRDRNTEAFF.

This chain joins TRBV5-1 and TRBJ1-4, with 8 bases that match TRBD1. Germline V gene data show CDR1 as SGHRS and CDR2 as YFSETQ. V lost 1 base and J lost 10; bases outside the gene matches: 9. The CDR3 has 15 amino acids. The CDR3 is CASSLSGQAHGKLFF. The DNA for the CDR3 is TGCGCCAGCAGCTTGTCGGGACAGGCGCACGGAAAACTGTTTTTT.

The J gene is TRBJ2-2, the V gene TRBV7-2; TRBD2 might be the D (6 bases). CDR1 is SGHTA, CDR2 FQGNSA, per germline. V was clipped by 4 bases and J by 7 bases, with 25 bases between them. This CDR3 spans 18 amino acids. The CDR3 loop reads CASSSTPTTRWGDGELFF. The CDR3, as DNA: TGTGCCAGCAGCTCGACACCTACGACTCGCTGGGGGGACGGGGAGCTGTTTTTT.

DNA of the CDR3: TGTGCCAGCAGGCTCCGGACAGGGGGACTCTCTGGGGCCAACGTCCTGACTTTC. Residues: CASRLRTGGLSGANVLTF. The gene calls are TRBV27 and TRBJ2-6; TRBD1 matches at 10 bases. There are 18 residues in the CDR3. The germline V gene encodes CDR1 MNHEY and CDR2 SMNVEV (reference sequence). The V gene end was trimmed by 6 bases and the J gene end by 0 bases; junction bases not matched to a gene: 8.

This chain uses TRBV6-5 with TRBJ1-6, with D maybe TRBD1 (5 bases). CDR1 MNHEY and CDR2 SVGAGI come from the germline V gene. The CDR3 length is 15 residues. V was cut by 5 bases and J by 5 bases, with 13 bases left in between. CDR3 region: CASSTRQINNSPLHF. The CDR3 nucleotides read TGTGCCAGCAGTACTCGACAGATAAATAATTCACCCCTCCACTTT.